Following are 29 T cell receptor beta chains from one sample sequenced in a study of blood T cells in healthy people across ages. A second roughly 6 to 12 cycle PCR used barcoded and J-beta primers. One entry per CDR3 protein, called by TCRdb with MiXCR from the 5' RACE reads. There are approximately 810,000 distinct CDR3 sequences in the sample; 30% to 45% occur only once, and 13% lies in the top ten. Sequences were obtained from blood. These receptors were collected from a man aged 18-30 years in good health.

The chain combines TRBV7-9 with TRBJ2-5; the D is unclear. The CDR3 sequence is 15 residues long. The ends were cut back, 8 bases at V and 0 bases at J, with 16 bases in the middle. Germline-derived CDR1 and CDR2 are SEHNR and FQNEAQ (reference sequence). CDR3 in DNA: TGTGCCAGCTCCGGTCGCGGAACGTACCAAGAGACCCAGTACTTC. Its translation is CASSGRGTYQETQYF.

This clonotype was detected a few times. The rearrangement uses TRBV6-6 and TRBJ1-5, with 9 bases identical to TRBD1. Per germline, CDR1 MNHNY and CDR2 SVGAGI (reference sequence). The junction had 3 bases not matched to a gene; V was cut back by 8 bases and J by 1 base. The CDR3 sequence is 14 residues long. CDR3 nucleotides: TGTGCCAGCCAAGGGACAGGGAGCAATCAGCCCCAGCATTTT. This sequence encodes CASQGTGSNQPQHF.

This clonotype was recorded many times. This chain links TRBV5-6 with TRBJ2-7; 7 bases align to TRBD1. The CDR3 length is 14 residues. V was pared by 3 bases and J by 3 bases, with 6 bases of the junction left unmatched. Germline V CDR1 and CDR2: SGHDT, YYEEEE. The CDR3 protein is CASSSKRDSYEQYF. CDR3 nucleotide sequence: TGTGCCAGCAGCTCTAAACGGGACAGCTACGAGCAGTACTTC.

The J gene is TRBJ2-1, the V gene TRBV6-2 or TRBV6-3; D unclear. Between the trimmed V and J ends, which lost 3 bases and 8 bases, there was a span of 14 bases. The V gene's germline CDR1 is MNHEY and CDR2 SVGEGT. The CDR3 is 14 residues long. The DNA for the CDR3 is TGTGCCAGCAGTTATAGCCAGCCCTCGGATGAGCAGTTCTTC. Translating gives CASSYSQPSDEQFF.

The chain couples TRBV4-3 to TRBJ2-5; 14 nucleotides match TRBD2. The V gene's germline CDR1 is LGHNA and CDR2 YSLEER. J gave up 6 bases and V 0 bases, and 9 bases lay outside the gene matches. CDR3 size: 18 residues. The CDR3 region has the DNA TGCGCCAGCAGCCAAGATAAGGGACTAGCGGGGGTGACGAAGACCCAGTACTTC. Amino acids: CASSQDKGLAGVTKTQYF.

On this clonotype itself: One end of the junction varies from germline; a read error may be responsible. The chain links TRBV20-1 to TRBJ2-5; 12 bases align to TRBD2. This CDR3 comprises 17 residues. Germline V CDR1 and CDR2: DFQATT, SNEGSKA (reference sequence). The CDR3 bases are TGCAATGCTAGAGATTGGCTAGCGGGGGGGAAGTACAATGAGCAGTACTTC. It specifies CNARDWLAGGKYNEQYF.

Regarding this clonotype: A much more abundant neighbour one base away suggests this may be a read error. CDR3 nucleotides: TGCAGCGCTGGAAGCAGGGGGTGGAGGAATGAGCAGTACTTC. This sequence encodes CSAGSRGWRNEQYF. This chain links TRBV29-1 with TRBJ2-1, with 7 bases that match TRBD1. Matching the DNA end better, TRBJ2-7 makes the J call doubtful. The CDR3 covers 14 residues. Germline CDR1 SQVTM, CDR2 ANQGSEA.

A few counts support this clonotype. The rearrangement links TRBV5-1 to TRBJ1-2; D remains ambiguous. CDR1 is SGHRS, CDR2 YFSETQ, per germline. Trimming removed 0 bases at V and 7 bases at J, with 10 bases between. The CDR3 is 13 residues long. The CDR3 bases are TGCGCCAGCAGCTTGGAAGCAGCCACTGGCTACACCTTC. Encoded protein: CASSLEAATGYTF.

This chain links TRBV27 with TRBJ2-3; D remains unclear. Trimming cost V 5 bases and J 6 bases, with 15 bases left between them. The CDR3 has 14 amino acids. Germline V gives CDR1 MNHEY, CDR2 SMNVEV (reference sequence). The DNA for the CDR3 is TGTGCCAGCAGTCCCCGTGGCCGTCCGGATACGCAGTATTTT. Translated, it gives CASSPRGRPDTQYF.

Only a few counts were recorded for this clonotype. The rearrangement links TRBV20-1 to TRBJ1-5; 9 bases fit TRBD1. CDR3 length: 17 residues. Germline CDR1 DFQATT, CDR2 SNEGSKA (reference sequence). Germline trimming cut 6 bases from V and 4 bases from J; bases unmatched to any gene: 16. The CDR3 region has the DNA TGCAGTGCCGCGGACAGGGGCCGTTCAACCGTAAATCAGCCCCAGCATTTT. Amino acid sequence: CSAADRGRSTVNQPQHF.

This clonotype showed up many times. V usage is TRBV7-2 and J usage is TRBJ2-3, with 9 bases that match TRBD2. V lost 3 bases and J lost 2; bases outside the gene matches: 3. CDR1 is SGHTA, CDR2 FQGNSA, per germline. The CDR3 consists of 15 residues. CDR3 in amino acids: CASSFIAGVTDTQYF. In nucleotides, the CDR3 is TGTGCCAGCAGCTTTATAGCGGGGGTCACAGATACGCAGTATTTT. The full variable domain, rest sourced from reference TRBV7-2 and TRBJ2-3, is GAGVSQSPSNKVTEKGKDVELRCDPISGHTALYWYRQSLGQGLEFLIYFQGNSAPDKSGLPSDRFSAERTGGSVSTLTIQRTQQEDSAVYLCASSFIAGVTDTQYFGPGTRLTVL.

V usage is TRBV13 and J usage is TRBJ1-2; weak D call: TRBD1 (5 bases). CDR1 and CDR2 from the germline V gene are PRHDT and FYEKMQ (reference sequence). The CDR3 spans 14 residues. Trimming took 7 bases from V and 2 from J, leaving 14 bases between them. CDR3 protein: CASIQLGRNYGYTF. DNA of the CDR3: TGTGCCAGCATACAATTGGGACGGAACTATGGCTACACCTTC. The full variable domain, rest sourced from reference TRBV13 and TRBJ1-2, is AAGVIQSPRHLIKEKRETATLKCYPIPRHDTVYWYQQGPGQDPQFLISFYEKMQSDKGSIPDRFSAQQFSDYHSELNMSSLELGDSALYFCASIQLGRNYGYTFGSGTRLTVV.

This clonotype turned up a few times. This chain uses TRBV20-1 with TRBJ2-1, with D perhaps matching TRBD1 (5 bases). Trimming stripped 6 bases from V and 0 bases from J, with 15 bases between. CDR3 length: 15 amino acids. Germline values: CDR1 DFQATT, CDR2 SNEGSKA (reference sequence). The CDR3 sequence is CSAVKTASSYNEQFF. In DNA form, the CDR3 reads TGCAGTGCCGTAAAGACAGCCAGCTCCTACAATGAGCAGTTCTTC.

The chain couples TRBV6-1 to TRBJ2-1, with D tentatively TRBD2 (6 bases). From germline, CDR1 is MNHNS and CDR2 SASEGT. The V gene lost 3 bases and the J gene lost 2 bases, with 11 bases spanning the gap. The CDR3 extends over 15 amino acids. CDR3 loop: CASSDIGGTYNEQFF. The CDR3, as DNA: TGTGCCAGCAGTGATATTGGGGGGACCTACAATGAGCAGTTCTTC.

This clonotype was seen many times. The rearrangement joins TRBV20-1 to TRBJ2-7, with 12 nucleotides matching TRBD2. With 3 bases clipped from V and 3 bases from J, the junction kept 9 bases outside the gene matches. The CDR3 loop spans 16 amino acids. Germline lookup yields CDR1 DFQATT and CDR2 SNEGSKA (reference sequence). The CDR3 sequence: CSARLPTSGGDYEQYF. CDR3 coding DNA: TGCAGTGCTAGGCTACCGACTAGCGGGGGAGACTACGAGCAGTACTTC.

Of note for this clonotype: Given a much more abundant clone one base away, this may be a read error. The chain uses TRBV10-3 and TRBJ2-3, with D possibly matching TRBD2 (5 bases). The CDR3 sequence is 14 residues long. Germline lookup yields CDR1 ENHRY and CDR2 SYGVKD. CDR3 sequence reads: CTISEGTAPDTQYF. CDR3 nucleotide sequence: TGTACCATCAGTGAGGGTACGGCCCCAGATACGCAGTATTTT.

This chain's CDR3 is CASSSSGTELYEQYF. In DNA, the CDR3 is TGTGCCAGCAGTTCATCCGGGACAGAGCTCTACGAGCAGTACTTC. This rearrangement joins TRBV28 to TRBJ2-7; 7 nucleotides match TRBD1. The CDR3 extends over 15 amino acids. V lost 4 bases, J lost 3 bases, and 9 bases stayed unmatched. Germline-derived CDR1 and CDR2 are MDHEN and SYDVKM.

This clonotype was seen more than once but under ten times. V is TRBV4-2 and J is TRBJ1-2; TRBD1 agrees at 7 bases. The CDR3 is made up of 17 amino acids. Germline lookup yields CDR1 LGHNA and CDR2 YNFKEQ. J gave up 5 bases and V 1 base, and 13 bases lay outside the gene matches. The CDR3 region is CASSQGGLQGRGYGYTF. As DNA, the CDR3 is TGTGCCAGCAGCCAAGGAGGGTTACAGGGGCGCGGATATGGCTACACCTTC.

This clonotype has ten or more counts. Here the CDR3 DNA reads TGTGCCAGCAGTTTAGCCAAACGAACCGAGCAGTACTTC. It yields the protein CASSLAKRTEQYF. The rearrangement links TRBV12-3 or TRBV12-4 to TRBJ2-7; D gene unclear. The CDR3 runs 13 residues. Trimming shortened V by 0 bases and J by 6 bases, and 9 bases separated the two germline ends.

This clonotype appeared a single time. This chain links TRBV10-3 with TRBJ1-6; D gene unclear. V lost 9 bases, J lost 4 bases, and 13 bases lay in between. The germline CDR1 and CDR2 sequences are ENHRY and SYGVKD. The CDR3 is 14 amino acids. CDR3 amino acids: CAIGRVEYNSPLHF. The DNA for the CDR3 is TGTGCCATAGGGCGAGTCGAGTATAATTCACCCCTCCACTTT.

This clonotype came up many times. The chain has TRBV12-3 or TRBV12-4 and TRBJ2-5, with 8 nucleotides matching TRBD2. J gave up 5 bases and V 3 bases, and 8 bases lay outside the gene matches. The CDR3 loop spans 15 amino acids. CDR3 protein: CASSLAVAGSETQYF. The CDR3 DNA follows: TGTGCCAGCAGTTTGGCCGTAGCGGGAAGCGAGACCCAGTACTTC.

This clonotype was detected only a few times. V gene TRBV5-5 combines with J gene TRBJ1-5; D gene uncertain. V lost 4 bases and J lost 2, with 7 bases in between. The CDR3 has 13 amino acids. Germline CDR1 SGHKS, CDR2 YYEKEE (reference sequence). CDR3 nucleotides: TGTGCCAGCAGCCAAGACGGCAATCAGCCCCAGCATTTT. Its translation is CASSQDGNQPQHF.

This clonotype was seen only a few times. This chain connects TRBV20-1 to TRBJ1-1; 9 bases agree with TRBD1. CDR3 length: 16 amino acids. Germline V gives CDR1 DFQATT, CDR2 SNEGSKA (reference sequence). Trimming removed 0 bases from V and 5 bases from J; junction bases left unmatched: 10. The CDR3: CSARDVQGARETEAFF. The CDR3 DNA sequence: TGCAGTGCTAGAGATGTACAGGGGGCCCGGGAAACTGAAGCTTTCTTT.

This chain joins TRBV7-8 and TRBJ1-1; D is perhaps TRBD1 (5 bases). Germline V gene sequence: CDR1 SGHVS, CDR2 FQNEAQ. V lost 1 base and J 1 base, leaving 13 bases between the germline ends. The CDR3 sequence is 16 residues long. CDR3 DNA sequence: TGTGCCAGCAGCTTAGAATATTCAGGGAGGAACACTGAAGCTTTCTTT. This sequence encodes CASSLEYSGRNTEAFF.

This clonotype has ten or more counts. This rearrangement joins TRBV3-1 to TRBJ2-1; 9 bases are shared with TRBD2. There are 17 residues in the CDR3. Germline V CDR1 and CDR2: LGHDT, YNNKEL (reference sequence). After removal of 5 bases from V and 9 bases from J, the junction contained 17 bases not matched to a gene. CDR3 sequence reads: CASSSQYVSAGGSEQFF. CDR3 DNA sequence: TGTGCCAGCAGCTCACAATACGTGTCAGCGGGGGGAAGTGAGCAGTTCTTC.

This clonotype has just a few counts. The rearrangement links TRBV4-1 to TRBJ2-1, with D unresolved. V was clipped by 3 bases and J by 5 bases, with 8 bases between them. This CDR3 comprises 13 residues. The germline V gene encodes CDR1 MGHRA and CDR2 YSYEKL. The CDR3 nucleotides read TGCGCCAGCAGCCAGTCTGGTAACAATGAGCAGTTCTTC. Its translation: CASSQSGNNEQFF.

This chain links TRBV29-1 with TRBJ1-2; D is uncertain. V lost 4 bases to trimming and J lost 8 bases, with 14 bases between them. The CDR3 runs 12 residues. Looked up from germline, CDR1 is SQVTM and CDR2 is ANQGSEA. The CDR3 DNA follows: TGCAGCGTTGCCGAGGACTTATACGGCTACACCTTC. Its protein product is CSVAEDLYGYTF.

This clonotype was counted only a few times. V usage is TRBV20-1 and J usage is TRBJ1-1; the D gene is possibly TRBD1 (5 bases). The CDR3 contains 15 residues. V was clipped by 4 bases and J by 7 bases, with 22 bases between them. CDR1 is DFQATT, CDR2 SNEGSKA, per germline (reference sequence). Written as DNA, the CDR3 is TGCAGTGCTACTTATCCCACAGGTATGAGAGATGAAGCTTTCTTT. Its protein is CSATYPTGMRDEAFF.

The gene calls are TRBV27 and TRBJ1-5, with D possibly being TRBD1 (5 bases). CDR3 length: 15 amino acids. The germline V and J ends were trimmed by 0 bases and 3 bases, with 9 bases remaining between them. CDR1 is MNHEY, CDR2 SMNVEV, per germline (reference sequence). The CDR3 loop reads CASSLSGAINQPQHF. In DNA, the CDR3 is TGTGCCAGCAGTTTATCCGGGGCCATCAATCAGCCCCAGCATTTT.